Listed here is a single T cell receptor delta chain. The V segment lost 1 base and the J segment 0 bases; nucleotides outside the gene matches: 20. Germline V gene data show CDR1 as TSWWSYY and CDR2 as QGS. This CDR3 region has 21 residues. This sample is drawn from a study of gamma-delta chains in newborns, infants, children. Looking at the study overall: Microbial exposure reportedly drives polyclonal innate γδ T cell expansion after birth.

TCRdb used CATT to re-call clones from the reads. The sample includes under 13,000 delta-chain clones, 3% to 4.5% of them seen just once. The sequenced sample consisted of blood. The chain employs TRDV1 and TRDJ1; 7 bases map to TRDD3. This receptor was obtained from a child who was a newborn, infant or young child, either healthy, febrile or measles-vaccinated (not recorded which). The CDR3 sequence is CALGEPEMSPWGKRYTDKLIF. For the CDR3, the DNA is TGTGCTCTTGGGGAACCTGAAATGTCCCCGTGGGGGAAAAGGTACACCGATAAACTCATCTTT.